A selection of T cell receptor beta chains follows, all from one sample in a study of blood T cell repertoires in COVID-19. This table comes from immunoSEQ multiplex PCR, and its TCRdb copy is limited to in-frame clones, with some not included. The sample yields 160,000 or so clones, 70% to 90% seen once. The sequencing sample was made of peripheral blood. All receptors derive from a woman aged 70-85 years with acute or convalescent COVID-19. CDR3s include the opening cysteine and the closing phenylalanine or tryptophan. The order of the fields is D gene, CDR3 length, J gene, V gene, clone size, CDR3 protein, CDR3 DNA. D genes are given only for firm matches. The size entry is marked missing in some rows and otherwise reads once, few, many or a size class.

>-|14|TRBJ1-2|TRBV7-9|-
CASSYRTANYGYTF
TGTGCCAGCAGCTACCGGACAGCCAACTATGGCTACACCTTC
>-|13|TRBJ2-7|TRBV9|-
CASSVGMGGEQYF
TGTGCCAGCAGCGTTGGAATGGGGGGCGAGCAGTACTTC
>TRBD2|16|TRBJ2-3|TRBV4-2|-
CASSQDLASGSGAQYF
TGTGCCAGCAGCCAAGATTTGGCTAGCGGGAGCGGGGCGCAGTATTTT
>-|16|TRBJ1-2|TRBV7-2|-
CASSSRGVGNREGYTF
TGTGCCAGCAGCTCGAGAGGTGTCGGGAACAGGGAGGGCTACACCTTC
>TRBD1|15|TRBJ2-7|TRBV5-6|-
CASSSGGTGAFEQYF
TGTGCCAGCAGCTCGGGTGGGACAGGGGCTTTCGAGCAGTACTTC
>-|13|TRBJ1-1|TRBV19|-
CASSIKGRSEAFF
TGTGCCAGTAGTATCAAGGGGCGCAGTGAAGCTTTCTTT
>TRBD1|13|TRBJ1-6|TRBV7-2|-
CASSLTGISPLHF
TGTGCCAGCAGCTTGACAGGGATCTCACCCCTCCACTTT
>TRBD1|16|TRBJ1-6|TRBV23-1|once
CASSQGTGGWSSPLHF
TGCGCCAGCAGTCAAGGGACAGGGGGATGGAGTTCACCCCTCCACTTT
>TRBD1|14|TRBJ2-7|TRBV11-2|-
CASSLGGQGYEQYF
TGTGCCAGCAGCTTAGGAGGACAGGGCTACGAGCAGTACTTC
>TRBD2|15|TRBJ2-7|TRBV6-1|-
CASSERRGGIGEQYF
TGTGCCAGCAGTGAAAGGCGGGGGGGAATCGGCGAGCAGTACTTC
>TRBD1|15|TRBJ2-2|TRBV19|-
CASRPTGTNTGELFF
TGTGCCAGTAGACCGACAGGGACGAACACCGGGGAGCTGTTTTTT
>TRBD1|17|TRBJ1-3|TRBV3-1/TRBV3-2|-
CASSQDPGTGSENTIYF
TGTGCCAGCAGCCAAGATCCAGGGACAGGTTCGGAAAACACCATATATTTT
>TRBD1|20|TRBJ1-6|TRBV27|-
CASSLSGHTGDDSYNSPLHF
TGTGCCAGCAGTTTATCGGGACACACAGGGGACGACTCCTATAATTCACCCCTCCACTTT
>TRBD2|15|TRBJ2-3|TRBV7-9|-
CASSPSGKVADTQYF
TGTGCCAGCAGCCCTAGCGGGAAAGTAGCAGATACGCAGTATTTT
>-|13|TRBJ2-7|TRBV6-1|-
CASSEGNFYEQYF
TGTGCCAGCAGTGAAGGTAACTTCTACGAGCAGTACTTC
>-|10|TRBJ1-5|TRBV27|-
CASGPQPQHF
TGTGCCAGCGGGCCCCAGCCCCAGCATTTT
>-|12|TRBJ1-1|TRBV6-6|-
CASTQGEGRAFF
TGTGCCAGCACCCAAGGAGAGGGTCGAGCTTTCTTT
>-|15|TRBJ1-3|TRBV5-6|-
CASSLGASSGNTIYF
TGTGCCAGCAGCTTGGGGGCGAGCTCTGGAAACACCATATATTTT
>-|15|TRBJ2-3|TRBV27|-
CASSPRRLVSDTQYF
TGTGCCAGCAGCCCAAGGCGTCTAGTTTCAGATACGCAGTATTTT
>TRBD1|15|TRBJ1-2|TRBV10-2|-
CASSSPGQGNYGYTF
TGCGCCAGCAGTTCCCCGGGACAGGGCAATTATGGCTACACCTTC
>TRBD1|16|TRBJ1-5|TRBV7-2|-
CASSPGQAGSNQPQHF
TGTGCCAGCAGCCCAGGACAGGCAGGGAGCAATCAGCCCCAGCATTTT
>-|15|TRBJ2-1|TRBV19|-
CASSETRKGIDEQFF
TGTGCCAGTAGTGAAACCAGGAAGGGGATTGATGAGCAGTTCTTC
>-|14|TRBJ1-4|TRBV7-9|-
CASSLFPGDKELFF
TGTGCCAGCAGCTTATTTCCCGGAGATAAGGAACTGTTTTTT
>TRBD1|14|TRBJ1-5|TRBV7-2|-
CASSPTGGNQPQHF
TGTGCCAGCAGTCCGACAGGGGGCAATCAGCCCCAGCATTTT
>-|13|TRBJ2-4|TRBV6-6|once
CASRVPLGDIQYF
TGTGCCAGCAGGGTACCCTTAGGGGACATTCAGTACTTC
>-|14|TRBJ2-7|TRBV5-1|-
CASSRVGSSYEQYF
TGCGCCAGCAGTCGAGTGGGCAGCTCCTACGAGCAGTACTTC
>-|16|TRBJ2-2|TRBV7-9|-
CASSLWRSAGTGELFF
TGTGCCAGCAGCTTATGGAGAAGCGCGGGCACCGGGGAGCTGTTTTTT
>-|14|TRBJ2-6|TRBV9|-
CASSSHSGANVLTF
TGTGCCAGCAGTAGTCACTCTGGGGCCAACGTCCTGACTTTC
>-|11|TRBJ1-1|TRBV3-1/TRBV3-2|-
CASSQGAEAFF
TGTGCCAGCAGCCAAGGGGCGGAAGCTTTCTTT